Listed below are T cell receptor beta chains from one sample, sequenced in a study of blood T cell repertoires in COVID-19. Produced via immunoSEQ multiplex PCR; TCRdb's table is partial and in-frame only. This sample carries about 350,000 clones, almost 90% of them seen once, and the ten largest clones take just over 1%. Sequences were obtained from PBMCs or T cells enriched from blood (not recorded which). The receptor source for this set is a woman in her 30s who had been exposed to COVID-19. CDR3s include the opening cysteine and the closing phenylalanine or tryptophan. Each record gives: D gene, clone size, V gene, J gene, CDR3 DNA, CDR3 protein. A D gene is named only where the DNA matches it firmly. The size entry is marked missing in some rows and otherwise reads once, few, many or a size class.

TRBD2	few	TRBV4-1	TRBJ2-7	TGCGCCATAGCGGGGAGATCCTACGAGCAGTACTTC	CAIAGRSYEQYF
TRBD2	once	TRBV5-4	TRBJ2-5	TGTGCCAGCAGCTTTAGTCTAGCGGGAGAGACCCAGTACTTC	CASSFSLAGETQYF
.	.	TRBV5-1	TRBJ2-1	TGCGCCAGCACTCCCCGGAGCTCCAATGAGCAGTTCTTC	CASTPRSSNEQFF
TRBD2	.	TRBV24-1	TRBJ2-7	TGTGCCACCAGTGATCCAAAAGGTAGGGGACTAGCGGACTTCAGCTCCTACGAGCAGTACTTC	CATSDPKGRGLADFSSYEQYF
TRBD2	.	TRBV11-1	TRBJ2-7	TGTGCCAGCAGCTTCGCGACTAGCGCGATATACGAGCAGTACTTC	CASSFATSAIYEQYF
.	.	TRBV28	TRBJ2-3	TGTGCCAGCAGACTACAGGGAAAGATCACAGATACGCAGTATTTT	CASRLQGKITDTQYF
TRBD1	.	TRBV18	TRBJ2-2	TGTGCCAGCTCACCATACTCGGAACAGGGGGTTTTCTGGGAGCTGTTTTTT	CASSPYSEQGVFWELFF
TRBD1	.	TRBV29-1	TRBJ2-7	TGCAGCGTTGGGGGGACAGGGAACTACGAGCAGTACTTC	CSVGGTGNYEQYF
TRBD1	.	TRBV11-2	TRBJ1-4	TGTGCCAGCAGCTTATGGACAGGGACAACTAATGAAAAACTGTTTTTT	CASSLWTGTTNEKLFF
.	few	TRBV21-1	TRBJ1-1	TGTGCCAGCAGGTCGGGCACTGAAGCTTTCTTT	CASRSGTEAFF
.	.	TRBV9	TRBJ2-5	TGTGCCAGCAGCGTAGTAGGAGTCTCCAAAGAAGAGACCCAGTACTTC	CASSVVGVSKEETQYF
.	.	TRBV12-3/TRBV12-4	TRBJ1-2	TGTGCCAGCACCTCAAGCCACCTCTATGGCTACACCTTC	CASTSSHLYGYTF
.	.	TRBV5-8	TRBJ1-2	TGTGCCAGCAGCTTGTTCTCTGGCTACACCTTC	CASSLFSGYTF
.	.	TRBV29-1	TRBJ2-3	TGCAGCGTTGCAGGGAGGTCAGATACGCAGTATTTT	CSVAGRSDTQYF
.	.	TRBV12-3/TRBV12-4	TRBJ2-1	TGTGCCAGCACCCAATTGTCGGGCAATGAGCAGTTCTTC	CASTQLSGNEQFF
.	.	TRBV27	TRBJ1-1	TGTGCCAGCAGTTTGCGGGGGTTGAACACTGAAGCTTTCTTT	CASSLRGLNTEAFF
TRBD1	.	TRBV3-1/TRBV3-2	TRBJ1-1	TGTGCCAGCCCGGGACAGCCTCCGAACACTGAAGCTTTCTTT	CASPGQPPNTEAFF
TRBD2	.	TRBV5-1	TRBJ2-1	TGCGCCAGCAGCCCTGGACTAGCGGGAAAGGTTGAGCAGTTCTTC	CASSPGLAGKVEQFF
.	.	TRBV24-1	TRBJ2-1	TGTGCCACCAGTGCCCCTAACAATGAGCAGTTCTTC	CATSAPNNEQFF
TRBD1	.	TRBV6-1	TRBJ1-1	TGTGCCAGCAGTGGACGTGGACAGGGAGCAATGAACACTGAAGCTTTCTTT	CASSGRGQGAMNTEAFF
.	.	TRBV29-1	TRBJ1-4	TGCAGCGTTGCACAGAATGAAAAACTGTTTTTT	CSVAQNEKLFF
TRBD1	once	TRBV18	TRBJ1-3	TGTGCCAGCTCACTCGGACAGGGCCTCCTCTCTGGAAACACCATATATTTT	CASSLGQGLLSGNTIYF
.	once	TRBV30	TRBJ1-1	TGTGCCTGGAGTGACAGACAGGCGAACACTGAAGCTTTCTTT	CAWSDRQANTEAFF
.	once	TRBV27	TRBJ1-4	TGTGCCAGCAGTTACAGACCTTTCGAGGCGGGTAATGAAAAACTGTTTTTT	CASSYRPFEAGNEKLFF
TRBD1	.	TRBV2	TRBJ2-3	TGTGCCAGCGCCCGGGACAGGGCCACAGATACGCAGTATTTT	CASARDRATDTQYF